This TCR beta chain comes out of a study of T cell responses to AZD1222 COVID-19 vaccine. Study conclusions and caveats: Once two AZD1222 doses were given, Spike-specific TCR breadth and depth went up. White British ancestry dominated among donors, who included more females, and clonal diversity was possibly underestimated. Regions 160-218 and 743-854 held dominance among vaccine-associated CD4 TCRs, which spanned spike.

Second-dose schedules of about 4 or about 12 weeks were combined. This table comes from immunoSEQ multiplex PCR, and its TCRdb copy is limited to in-frame clones, with some not included. The profile shows about 84,000 clones, just over 85% of them singletons. About this clone itself: Its target is unknown.

This CDR3 spans 15 amino acids. The germline V gene has CDR1 SGHNT and CDR2 YYREEE (reference sequence). Unmatched junction bases numbered 3, after V lost 3 bases and J lost 3 bases. Sequencing used peripheral blood, obtained 28 days after the second AZD1222 dose. The V gene is TRBV5-4, the J gene TRBJ1-2; 12 bases match TRBD1. This TCR derives from an adult who received the AZD1222 COVID-19 vaccine. The CDR3 bases are TGTGCCAGCAGCTCGGGACAGGGGGCTCACTATGGCTACACCTTC. Translated, it gives CASSSGQGAHYGYTF.